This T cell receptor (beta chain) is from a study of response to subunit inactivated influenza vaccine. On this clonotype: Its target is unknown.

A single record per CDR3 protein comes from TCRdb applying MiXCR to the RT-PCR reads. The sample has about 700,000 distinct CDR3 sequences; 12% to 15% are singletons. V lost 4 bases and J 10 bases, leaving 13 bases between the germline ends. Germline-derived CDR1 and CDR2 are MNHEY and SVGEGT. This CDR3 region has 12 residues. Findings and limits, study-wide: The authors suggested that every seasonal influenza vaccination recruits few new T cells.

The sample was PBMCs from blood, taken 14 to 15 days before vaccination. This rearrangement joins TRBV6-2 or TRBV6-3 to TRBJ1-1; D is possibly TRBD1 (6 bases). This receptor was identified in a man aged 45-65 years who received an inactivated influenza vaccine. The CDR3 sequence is CASSFGGRRAFF. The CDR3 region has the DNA TGTGCCAGCAGTTTCGGGGGGCGAAGAGCTTTCTTT.